This T cell receptor beta chain comes out of a study of beta chain features in type 1 diabetes. The study, taken as a whole, reports: Patients with type 1 diabetes showed fewer VDJ junction insertions and more deletions.

Since all of the isolated RNA was reverse transcribed, expressed TCRB transcripts were what got sequenced. Repertoires were generated with immunoSEQ multiplex PCR, while TCRdb's copy carries only in-frame clones and drops some. The sample has under 400,000 clones, around 13% seen once. CDR1 and CDR2 from the germline V gene are SGHNT and YENEEA. The CDR3 has 14 amino acids. V lost 10 bases to trimming and J lost 2 bases, with 14 bases between them. Details on this clone: What it recognizes is unknown.

CD4+ naive, central memory, regulatory and stem cell-like memory cells were sorted via CD45RO/CCR7/CD25/CD127/CD95/CD27. Sequencing was done on a sample of central memory CD4+ T cells from blood. This receptor was identified in a man aged 25 to 45 in good health. The gene calls are TRBV11-3 and TRBJ2-2; D tentatively reads TRBD1 or TRBD2 (5 bases each). Written as DNA, the CDR3 is TGTGCCATCCCCGGGACCACTAACACCGGGGAGCTGTTTTTT. It specifies CAIPGTTNTGELFF.